These T cell receptor beta chains were read from a single sample in a study of control samples from healthy donors and cancer patients. Clones were sequenced by immunoSEQ multiplex PCR, and TCRdb holds only the in-frame ones, with some missing. The sample includes around 43,000 clones, roughly 90% of them seen just once. Input material: blood. The receptors derive from a woman in her fifties or sixties in good health. The CDR3 runs from the conserved cysteine through the conserved F or W. D genes are given only for firm matches. Some rows mark clone size as missing; the rest say once, few, many or name a class of expanded clone.

v_gene	d_gene	j_gene	abundance	CDR3aa	CDR3nt
TRBV12-3/TRBV12-4	TRBD1	TRBJ1-1	-	CASSRTGGTEAFF	TGTGCCAGCAGTAGGACAGGGGGAACTGAAGCTTTCTTT
TRBV5-1	-	TRBJ1-6	-	CASSLKRGRESSPLHF	TGCGCCAGCAGCCTAAAGCGGGGCAGGGAGTCCTCACCCCTCCACTTT
TRBV2	TRBD2	TRBJ2-1	once	CASSATSGVYNEQFF	TGTGCCAGCAGTGCGACTAGCGGGGTCTACAATGAGCAGTTCTTC
TRBV6-5	-	TRBJ1-2	-	CASSYLDFGGGGYTF	TGTGCCAGCAGTTACTTGGATTTTGGAGGAGGGGGCTACACCTTC
TRBV13	TRBD1	TRBJ2-5	-	CASSLVDRSQETQYF	TGTGCCAGCAGCCTAGTGGACAGGAGCCAAGAGACCCAGTACTTC
TRBV7-9	-	TRBJ1-6	-	CASSFYGPDPLHF	TGTGCCAGCAGCTTTTACGGACCGGACCCCCTCCACTTT
TRBV3-1/TRBV3-2	TRBD2	TRBJ2-5	-	CASGGLDLETQYF	TGTGCCAGCGGGGGACTAGACTTAGAGACCCAGTACTTC
TRBV10-3	-	TRBJ2-3	-	CAISDGAPDTQYF	TGTGCCATCAGTGATGGGGCCCCCGATACGCAGTATTTT
TRBV14	-	TRBJ1-6	few	CASSLDSRITGNNSPLHF	TGTGCCAGCAGCCTCGACAGCCGCATCACAGGGAATAATTCACCCCTCCACTTT
TRBV3-1/TRBV3-2	-	TRBJ2-5	-	CASSQDGFAEETQYF	TGTGCCAGCAGCCAAGATGGCTTTGCCGAAGAGACCCAGTACTTC
TRBV11-1	-	TRBJ1-2	-	CASSPGPEYGYTF	TGTGCCAGCAGCCCTGGACCGGAATATGGCTACACCTTC
TRBV24-1	-	TRBJ1-2	-	CATSDPRPGPGWGYTF	TGTGCCACCAGTGATCCAAGGCCGGGGCCCGGGTGGGGCTACACCTTC
TRBV28	-	TRBJ1-2	-	CASSSLFGLGYTF	TGTGCCAGCAGTTCCTTATTTGGGCTTGGCTACACCTTC
TRBV5-4	-	TRBJ2-7	once	CASSLNLDTYEQYF	TGTGCCAGCAGCTTGAATTTGGACACCTACGAGCAGTACTTC
TRBV3-1/TRBV3-2	-	TRBJ2-1	-	CASSPGLEEQFF	TGTGCCAGCAGCCCCGGACTGGAGGAGCAGTTCTTC
TRBV6-2/TRBV6-3	-	TRBJ1-1	-	CASSHPGEGTEAFF	TGTGCCAGCAGCCACCCTGGGGAAGGTACTGAAGCTTTCTTT
TRBV6-2/TRBV6-3	TRBD1	TRBJ2-7	-	CASSYSTGVEQYF	TGTGCCAGCAGTTATTCGACAGGGGTCGAGCAGTACTTC
TRBV19	-	TRBJ1-4	few	CATMTRNNEKLFF	TGTGCCACTATGACGAGGAATAATGAAAAACTGTTTTTT
TRBV19	-	TRBJ1-1	-	CASSPQPNTEAFF	TGTGCCAGTAGTCCGCAACCGAACACTGAAGCTTTCTTT
TRBV7-9	TRBD1	TRBJ1-4	-	CASSSSGTGGEKLFF	TGTGCCAGCAGCTCATCCGGGACAGGGGGCGAAAAACTGTTTTTT
TRBV11-3	TRBD2	TRBJ2-3	-	CASSLLAGGGDTQYF	TGTGCCAGCAGCCTACTAGCGGGGGGAGGGGATACGCAGTATTTT
TRBV6-2/TRBV6-3	TRBD2	TRBJ2-3	-	CASSYLGGSGGPRTDTQYF	TGTGCCAGCAGTTACCTCGGAGGAAGCGGGGGGCCACGCACAGATACGCAGTATTTT
TRBV23-1	-	TRBJ2-5	-	CASSRPEGKQETQYF	TGCGCCAGCAGTCGCCCTGAAGGAAAGCAAGAGACCCAGTACTTC
TRBV29-1	TRBD2	TRBJ2-5	-	CSVEAPAGGRGTQYF	TGCAGCGTTGAAGCCCCAGCGGGGGGGCGGGGGACCCAGTACTTC
TRBV2	TRBD1	TRBJ1-4	-	CASSEVGQGGEKLFF	TGTGCCAGCAGTGAAGTGGGACAGGGTGGTGAAAAACTGTTTTTT
TRBV6-5	-	TRBJ2-1	-	CASSYSQGARGEQFF	TGTGCCAGCAGTTACTCGCAGGGTGCCCGGGGTGAGCAGTTCTTC
TRBV7-8	-	TRBJ2-2	-	CASSSGQVNTGGELFF	TGTGCCAGCAGCTCTGGACAAGTCAACACAGGCGGGGAGCTGTTTTTT
TRBV15	-	TRBJ2-5	-	CATSRDLETQYF	TGTGCCACCAGCAGAGATTTGGAGACCCAGTACTTC
TRBV7-2	-	TRBJ2-4	few	CASSLTQLKNIQYF	TGTGCCAGCAGCTTAACACAGCTCAAAAACATTCAGTACTTC
TRBV19	-	TRBJ1-5	-	CASSPARAPQHF	TGTGCCAGTAGTCCAGCCCGGGCTCCCCAGCATTTT
TRBV7-8	-	TRBJ2-3	-	CASSLGSGSTDTQYF	TGTGCCAGCAGCTTAGGGTCGGGTAGCACAGATACGCAGTATTTT
TRBV4-3	-	TRBJ1-3	-	CASSQTGNSGNTIYF	TGCGCCAGCAGCCAGACAGGAAACTCTGGAAACACCATATATTTT
TRBV5-4	-	TRBJ2-7	-	CASSLGQSYEQYF	TGTGCCAGCAGCTTGGGACAGTCCTACGAGCAGTACTTC
TRBV27	-	TRBJ1-1	-	CASSLGNTEAFF	TGTGCCAGCAGTTTAGGGAACACTGAAGCTTTCTTT
TRBV27	-	TRBJ1-1	once	CASKIGQGRRNTEAFF	TGTGCCAGCAAGATCGGGCAGGGGCGCAGGAACACTGAAGCTTTCTTT
TRBV10-3	-	TRBJ1-4	-	CATATNEKLFF	TGTGCAACGGCAACTAATGAAAAACTGTTTTTT
TRBV6-2/TRBV6-3	-	TRBJ2-3	-	CASSYLGDTDTQYF	TGTGCCAGCAGTTACCTGGGGGACACAGATACGCAGTATTTT
TRBV10-2	TRBD1	TRBJ2-2	-	CASIRTGNTGELFF	TGCGCCAGCATTCGGACAGGGAACACCGGGGAGCTGTTTTTT
TRBV9	-	TRBJ1-5	once	CASSAGLNSNQPQHF	TGTGCCAGCAGCGCAGGGTTGAATAGCAATCAGCCCCAGCATTTT
TRBV9	TRBD2	TRBJ2-1	-	CASSVDPFSGVKYEQFF	TGTGCCAGCAGCGTAGACCCCTTTAGCGGGGTTAAGTATGAGCAGTTCTTC
TRBV4-3	TRBD1	TRBJ1-6	-	CASSQEGPGGGSHLHF	TGCGCCAGCAGCCAAGAGGGGCCAGGGGGTGGTTCGCACCTCCACTTT
TRBV6-5	-	TRBJ1-1	-	CASSLTRVPNTEAFF	TGTGCCAGCAGTCTCACCAGAGTCCCGAACACTGAAGCTTTCTTT
TRBV2	-	TRBJ2-4	-	CASTHGANIQYF	TGTGCCAGCACCCACGGGGCGAACATTCAGTACTTC
TRBV6-5	-	TRBJ1-3	-	CASSTDRAGNTIYF	TGTGCCAGCAGTACGGACAGAGCTGGAAACACCATATATTTT
TRBV27	TRBD2	TRBJ2-3	-	CASTETTGSPLLAGGSPSDTQYF	TGTGCCAGCACCGAAACGACAGGTTCCCCGCTCCTAGCGGGGGGGAGCCCCTCGGATACGCAGTATTTT
TRBV4-2	-	TRBJ1-3	once	CASSTHGGQFTGNTIYF	TGTGCCAGCAGCACACACGGAGGGCAGTTTACTGGAAACACCATATATTTT
TRBV27	-	TRBJ1-6	-	CASRDGVKASPLHF	TGTGCCAGCAGGGATGGGGTAAAGGCTTCACCCCTCCACTTT
TRBV5-1	TRBD2	TRBJ2-1	-	CASSHKTSGGSVEQFF	TGCGCCAGCAGCCACAAAACTAGCGGGGGTAGTGTTGAGCAGTTCTTC
TRBV12-3/TRBV12-4	-	TRBJ1-6	-	CASRGQPNSPLHF	TGTGCCAGCAGGGGTCAGCCCAATTCACCCCTCCACTTT
TRBV19	-	TRBJ2-1	-	CASSSRQAFLYNEQFF	TGTGCCAGTAGTAGCAGACAGGCGTTTTTATACAATGAGCAGTTCTTC
TRBV2	-	TRBJ1-5	-	CASSVQGSSNQPQHF	TGTGCCAGCAGTGTCCAGGGATCAAGCAATCAGCCCCAGCATTTT
TRBV5-1	-	TRBJ1-2	once	CASSGQGGYYGYTF	TGCGCCAGCAGCGGGCAGGGTGGTTACTATGGCTACACCTTC